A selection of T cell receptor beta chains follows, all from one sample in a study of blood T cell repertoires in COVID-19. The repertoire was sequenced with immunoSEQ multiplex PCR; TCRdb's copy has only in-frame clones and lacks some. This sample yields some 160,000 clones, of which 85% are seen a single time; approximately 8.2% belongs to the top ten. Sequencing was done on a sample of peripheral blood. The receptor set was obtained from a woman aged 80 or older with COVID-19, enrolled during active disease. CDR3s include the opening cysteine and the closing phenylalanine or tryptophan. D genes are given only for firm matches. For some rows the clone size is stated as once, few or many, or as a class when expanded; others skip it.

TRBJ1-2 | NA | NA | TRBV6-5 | TGTGCCAGCAGCCCGAGTTTGGGGCACTATGGCTACACCTTC | CASSPSLGHYGYTF
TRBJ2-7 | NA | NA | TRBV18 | TGTGCCAGCTCACCATCCCTTGACAGTACCCGCGAGCAGTACTTC | CASSPSLDSTREQYF
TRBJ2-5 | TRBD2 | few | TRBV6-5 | TGTGCCAGCAGTTACTATGGACTAGCGGAAGAGACCCAGTACTTC | CASSYYGLAEETQYF
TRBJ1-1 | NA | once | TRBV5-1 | TGCGCCAGCAGCGCGACAGGAATGAACACTGAAGCTTTCTTT | CASSATGMNTEAFF
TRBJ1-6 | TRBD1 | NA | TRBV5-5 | TGTGCCAGTAAATCGACAGGGGACGGTAATTCACCCCTCCACTTT | CASKSTGDGNSPLHF
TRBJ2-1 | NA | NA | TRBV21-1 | TGTGCCAGCAGCAAAGACAGGGGCCTTTGCAATGAGCAGTTCTTC | CASSKDRGLCNEQFF
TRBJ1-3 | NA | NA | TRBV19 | TGTGCCAGTAGTATGAGGGTCTGGGACACCATATATTTT | CASSMRVWDTIYF
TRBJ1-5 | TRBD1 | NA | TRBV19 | TGTGCCAGTAGTACCCGACAGGGGGCTAGGACGGATAGCAATCAGCCCCAGCATTTT | CASSTRQGARTDSNQPQHF
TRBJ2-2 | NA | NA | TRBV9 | TGTGCCAGCAGCGTAGGTCCGACCGGGGAGCTGTTTTTT | CASSVGPTGELFF
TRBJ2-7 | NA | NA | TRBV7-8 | TGTGCCAGCAGACCCCGATTTAGCTCCTACGAGCAGTACTTC | CASRPRFSSYEQYF
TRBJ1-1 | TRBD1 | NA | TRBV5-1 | TGCGCCAGCAGCCGAGGGGGCAACACTGAAGCTTTCTTT | CASSRGGNTEAFF
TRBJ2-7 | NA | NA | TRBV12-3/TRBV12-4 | TGTGCCAGCAGCCCCGGACAGTACGAGCAGTACTTC | CASSPGQYEQYF
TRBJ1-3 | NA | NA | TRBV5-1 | TGCGCCAGCAGCTCAGTTTCATCAGGCTTCTCTGGAAACACCATATATTTT | CASSSVSSGFSGNTIYF
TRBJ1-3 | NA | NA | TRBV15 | TGTGCCACCAGCCGAGGGAGCTCTGGAAACACCATATATTTT | CATSRGSSGNTIYF
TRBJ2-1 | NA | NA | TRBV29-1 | TGCAGCGTAGAAGACTACTCCTACAATGAGCAGTTCTTC | CSVEDYSYNEQFF
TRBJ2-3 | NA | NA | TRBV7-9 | TGTGCCAGCAGCTCGACTACTAGCACAGATACGCAGTATTTT | CASSSTTSTDTQYF
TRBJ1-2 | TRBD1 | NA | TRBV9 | TGTGCCAGCAGCGTAGAAGGGACAGCAATTTCTGCCGGGGGCTACACCTTC | CASSVEGTAISAGGYTF
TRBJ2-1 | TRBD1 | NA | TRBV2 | TGTGCCAGCAGTTGGACAGGTTTAATCAATGAGCAGTTCTTC | CASSWTGLINEQFF
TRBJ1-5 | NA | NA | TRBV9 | TGTGCCAGCAGCGTAGGTGACAGATCCAATCAGCCCCAGCATTTT | CASSVGDRSNQPQHF
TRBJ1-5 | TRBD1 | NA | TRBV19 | TGTGCCAGTACCCGCGGACAGGCGGGCAATCAGCCCCAGCATTTT | CASTRGQAGNQPQHF
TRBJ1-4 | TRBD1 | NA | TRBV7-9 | TGTGCCAGCAGCTTATCACAAGGGGGCAGGGAAGAAAAACTGTTTTTT | CASSLSQGGREEKLFF
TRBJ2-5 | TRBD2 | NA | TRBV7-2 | TGTGCCAGCAGCCTGGTAGCGGGAGGGCCGGGGGAGACCCAGTACTTC | CASSLVAGGPGETQYF
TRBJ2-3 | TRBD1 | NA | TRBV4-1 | TGCGCCAGCAGCCAATCCTCGGGACAGGGTCTTCCCACAGATACGCAGTATTTT | CASSQSSGQGLPTDTQYF
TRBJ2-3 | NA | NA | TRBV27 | TGTGCCTCGAGGGGGAGTAGCACAGATACGCAGTATTTT | CASRGSSTDTQYF
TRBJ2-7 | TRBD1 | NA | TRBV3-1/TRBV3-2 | TGTGCCAGCAGCTCAACAGGGGTAAGGATTCTCCACGAGCAGTACTTC | CASSSTGVRILHEQYF
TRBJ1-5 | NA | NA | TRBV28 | TGTGCCAGCAGTGGGGCGGGGAATCAGCCCCAGCATTTT | CASSGAGNQPQHF
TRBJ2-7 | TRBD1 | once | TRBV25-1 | TGTGCCAGCCGACAGGGGGGTTCCTACGAGCAGTACTTC | CASRQGGSYEQYF
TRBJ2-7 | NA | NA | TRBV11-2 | TGTGCCAGCAGTTTACGCGGGCCCAGCTCCTACGAGCAGTACTTC | CASSLRGPSSYEQYF
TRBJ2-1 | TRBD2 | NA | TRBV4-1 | TGCGCCAGCAGCCAAGGAGGGCTAGCGGGTCGCAATGAGCAGTTCTTC | CASSQGGLAGRNEQFF
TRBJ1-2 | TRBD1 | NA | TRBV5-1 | TGCGCCAGCAGCCAGGGGGGACACTATGGCTACACCTTC | CASSQGGHYGYTF
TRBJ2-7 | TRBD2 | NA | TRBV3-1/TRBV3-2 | TGTGCCAGCAGCCAAGTGGCCAGCGGGGTTACCTACGAGCAGTACTTC | CASSQVASGVTYEQYF
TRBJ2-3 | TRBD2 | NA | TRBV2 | TGTGCCAGCCTCGGGACTAGCGGACCGCCCACAGATACGCAGTATTTT | CASLGTSGPPTDTQYF
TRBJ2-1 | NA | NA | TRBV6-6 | TGTGCCAGCAGTCCTAGAGCTCCCTGGACTTCCTACAATGAGCAGTTCTTC | CASSPRAPWTSYNEQFF
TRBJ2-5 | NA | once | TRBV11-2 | TGTGCCAGCAGCTTAGGGACAGAAGAGACCCAGTACTTC | CASSLGTEETQYF
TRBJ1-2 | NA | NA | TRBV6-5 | TGTGCCAGCAGTTCCCGGGACACCCTAATCTACACCTTC | CASSSRDTLIYTF
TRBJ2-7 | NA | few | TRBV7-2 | TGTGCCAGCAGCTTAGGGGGCGGATACGAGCAGTACTTC | CASSLGGGYEQYF
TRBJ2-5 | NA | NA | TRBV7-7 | TGTGCTAGCAGCCCGGGACTCACTCTCCAAGAGACCCAGTACTTC | CASSPGLTLQETQYF
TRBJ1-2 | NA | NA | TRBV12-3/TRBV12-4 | TGTGCCAGCAGTCTACAGGGTATATTGGGCTACACCTTC | CASSLQGILGYTF
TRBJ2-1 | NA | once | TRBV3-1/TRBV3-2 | TGTGCCAGCAGCCAAGTATACAATGAGCAGTTCTTC | CASSQVYNEQFF
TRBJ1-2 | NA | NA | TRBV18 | TGTGCCAGCTCACCACCGGCTACTGGGGCCCCCTATGGCTACACCTTC | CASSPPATGAPYGYTF
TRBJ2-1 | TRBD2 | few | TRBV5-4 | TGTGCCAGCAGGCGGACTAGCGGGAGTTACAATGAGCAGTTCTTC | CASRRTSGSYNEQFF
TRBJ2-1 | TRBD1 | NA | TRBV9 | TGTGCCAGCAGCGTGGCGACAGGGGGCAATGAGCAGTTCTTC | CASSVATGGNEQFF
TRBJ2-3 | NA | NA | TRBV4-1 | TGCGCCAGCAGCTCTAGCGCACACACAGATACGCAGTATTTT | CASSSSAHTDTQYF
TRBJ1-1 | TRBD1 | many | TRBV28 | TGTGCCAGCAGGCGGACAGGAGGGGACACTGAAGCTTTCTTT | CASRRTGGDTEAFF
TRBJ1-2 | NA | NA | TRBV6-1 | TGTGCCAGCAGTGAAGTGGCCAGGGGCTACACCTTC | CASSEVARGYTF
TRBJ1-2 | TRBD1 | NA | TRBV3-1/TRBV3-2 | TGTGCCAGCAGCCAAACCCCGACAGGGGCTGTTGGCTACACCTTC | CASSQTPTGAVGYTF
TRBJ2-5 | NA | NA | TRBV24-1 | TGTGCCACCACGGCAGGGGCAGGGCAAGAGACCCAGTACTTC | CATTAGAGQETQYF
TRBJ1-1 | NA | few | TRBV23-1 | TGCGCCAGCGGTCGACCCAGGGTTGAAGCTTTCTTT | CASGRPRVEAFF
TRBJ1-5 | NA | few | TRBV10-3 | TGTGCCAGCTCGTGGGGCGAGAATCAGCCCCAGCATTTT | CASSWGENQPQHF
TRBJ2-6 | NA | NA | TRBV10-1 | TGCGCCACCGACTACGGTGAAGGGAGCGGTGGGGCCAACGTCCTGACTTTC | CATDYGEGSGGANVLTF